This T cell receptor beta chain is from a study of blood T cell repertoires in COVID-19. Overall study: There were acute and convalescent COVID-19 samples, and they came from the United States, Italy and Spain.

Clones were sequenced by immunoSEQ multiplex PCR, and TCRdb holds only the in-frame ones, with some missing. Seen here are 95,000 to 150,000 clones, about 74% observed once, and the top ten hold 7.9%. This CDR3 region has 13 residues. The sequence was collected from a human donor in a cohort sampled during active COVID-19. The V call is TRBV21-1, the J call TRBJ2-5; the table gives TRBD1 as D, unverified against the DNA. TRBV21-1 is a recognized pseudogene. Input material: peripheral blood. CDR3 loop: CASSNKGEETQYF. In DNA form, the CDR3 reads TGTGCCAGCAGCAATAAGGGGGAGGAGACCCAGTACTTC.